The sequence of this T cell receptor beta chain was determined in a study of cytomegalovirus exposure and HLA in healthy donors. About the research overall: The early release's HLA-typed donors yielded 65 million to 85 million unique TCRs. General study results and limits: In a later analysis, about 17,000 TCR beta sequences were associated with HLA alleles at 0.05 false discovery rate. Data from an earlier analysis indicated that most TCR beta V segments were productive either about 90% or about 30% of the time. Some V segments could not be told apart, so they were left out, TRBV6-2 and TRBV6-3 among them.

60 Vbeta and 13 Jbeta primers were used in PCR. Clones were read by immunoSEQ multiplex PCR, and TCRdb kept only the in-frame ones, dropping some. The sample yields some 120,000 clones, of which the top ten take up 1.5% to 2%. Concerning this clone itself: Its antigen is currently unknown.

The V gene's germline CDR1 is MNHEY and CDR2 SVGAGI. The CDR3 is 15 residues long. Trimming left V 6 bases short and J 7 bases short, with 19 bases between. The chain carries TRBV6-5 and TRBJ2-4; D is perhaps TRBD1 (5 bases). The sample taken for sequencing was PBMCs. The clonotype comes from a woman in her fifties or sixties in good health and CMV-seronegative. CDR3: CASSPTPGSGNIQYF. DNA for the CDR3: TGTGCCAGCAGCCCGACTCCAGGGTCAGGGAACATTCAGTACTTC.